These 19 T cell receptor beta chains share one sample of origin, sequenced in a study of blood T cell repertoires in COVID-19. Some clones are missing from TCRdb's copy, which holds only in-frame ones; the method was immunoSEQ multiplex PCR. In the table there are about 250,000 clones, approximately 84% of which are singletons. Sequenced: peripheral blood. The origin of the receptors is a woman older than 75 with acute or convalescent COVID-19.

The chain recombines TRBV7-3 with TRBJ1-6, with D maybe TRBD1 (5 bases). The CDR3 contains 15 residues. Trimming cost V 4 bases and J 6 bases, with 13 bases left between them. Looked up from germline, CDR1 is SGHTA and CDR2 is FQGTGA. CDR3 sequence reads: CASSYQGGGNSPLHF. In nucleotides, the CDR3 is TGTGCCAGCAGCTACCAGGGTGGCGGTAATTCACCCCTCCACTTT. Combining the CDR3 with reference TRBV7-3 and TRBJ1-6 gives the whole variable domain GAGVSQTPSNKVTEKGKYVELRCDPISGHTALYWYRQSLGQGPEFLIYFQGTGAADDSGLPNDRFFAVRPEGSVSTLKIQRTERGDSAVYLCASSYQGGGNSPLHFGNGTRLTVT.

The CDR3 sequence: CASSTTGRSNQPQHF. The CDR3 nucleotides are TGTGCCAGTAGCACTACAGGGCGCAGCAATCAGCCCCAGCATTTT. The chain combines TRBV19 with TRBJ1-5; TRBD1 is a possible D gene (6 bases). The length of the CDR3 is 15 residues. The germline V and J ends were trimmed by 6 bases and 1 base, with 13 bases remaining between them. Germline loops: CDR1 LNHDA, CDR2 SQIVND (reference sequence).

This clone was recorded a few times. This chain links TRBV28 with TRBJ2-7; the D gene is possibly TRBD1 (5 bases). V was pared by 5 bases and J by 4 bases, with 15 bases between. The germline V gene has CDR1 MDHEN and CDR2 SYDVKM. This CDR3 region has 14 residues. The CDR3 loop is CASSTSGKRYEQYF. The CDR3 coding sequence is TGTGCCAGCAGTACGTCAGGGAAGAGGTACGAGCAGTACTTC.

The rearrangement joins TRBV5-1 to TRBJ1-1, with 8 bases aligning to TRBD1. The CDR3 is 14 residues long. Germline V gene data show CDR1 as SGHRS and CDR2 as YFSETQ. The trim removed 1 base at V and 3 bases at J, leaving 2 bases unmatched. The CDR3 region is CASSLQQGDTEAFF. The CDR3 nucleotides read TGCGCCAGCAGCTTGCAACAGGGGGACACTGAAGCTTTCTTT.

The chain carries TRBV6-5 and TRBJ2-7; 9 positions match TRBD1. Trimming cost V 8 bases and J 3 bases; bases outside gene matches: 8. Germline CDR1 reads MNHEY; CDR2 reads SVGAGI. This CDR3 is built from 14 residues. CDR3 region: CASGGTGHFYEQYF. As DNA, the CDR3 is TGTGCCAGCGGCGGGACAGGGCATTTCTACGAGCAGTACTTC.

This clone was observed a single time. The CDR3 DNA sequence: TGTGCCAGCAGCTCGCACAGGGGTTCCATCAAGCGCTCCTACGAGCAGTACTTC. It translates to CASSSHRGSIKRSYEQYF. The V and J genes are TRBV14 and TRBJ2-7, with TRBD1 identical over 7 bases. CDR1 and CDR2 from the germline V gene are SGHDN and FVKESK. V lost 5 bases, J lost 0 bases, and 16 bases stayed unmatched. The CDR3 covers 18 residues.

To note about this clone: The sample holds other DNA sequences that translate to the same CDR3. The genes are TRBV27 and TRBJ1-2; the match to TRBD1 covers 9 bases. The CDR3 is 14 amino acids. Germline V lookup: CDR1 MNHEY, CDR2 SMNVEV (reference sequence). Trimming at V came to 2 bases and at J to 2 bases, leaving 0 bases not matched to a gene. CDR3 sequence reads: CASSLGQGNYGYTF. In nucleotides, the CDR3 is TGTGCCAGCAGTTTAGGACAGGGGAACTATGGCTACACCTTC.

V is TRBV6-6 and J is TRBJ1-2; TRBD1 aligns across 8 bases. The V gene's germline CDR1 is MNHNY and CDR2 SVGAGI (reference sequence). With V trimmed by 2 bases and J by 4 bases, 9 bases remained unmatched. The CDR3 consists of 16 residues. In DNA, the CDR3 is TGTGCCAGCAGTTACCCCACACAGGGGGGAGGCTATGGCTACACCTTC. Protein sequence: CASSYPTQGGGYGYTF.

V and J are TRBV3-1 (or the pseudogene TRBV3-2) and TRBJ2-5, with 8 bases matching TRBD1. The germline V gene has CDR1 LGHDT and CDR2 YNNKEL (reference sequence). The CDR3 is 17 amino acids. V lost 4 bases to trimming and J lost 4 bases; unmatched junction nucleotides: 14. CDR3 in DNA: TGTGCCAGCAGCCGTTGGCAGGACAGGGAGTTAGGAGAGACCCAGTACTTC. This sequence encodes CASSRWQDRELGETQYF.

For the CDR3, the DNA is TGTGCCAGCAGTCCCCATGGGGAGGGAGGCACTGAAGCTTTCTTT. Translated: CASSPHGEGGTEAFF. The chain has TRBV27 and TRBJ1-1; D gene uncertain. This CDR3 has 15 amino acids. Trimming took off 5 bases at V and 4 bases at J, with 17 bases between the two ends. From germline, CDR1 is MNHEY and CDR2 SMNVEV (reference sequence).

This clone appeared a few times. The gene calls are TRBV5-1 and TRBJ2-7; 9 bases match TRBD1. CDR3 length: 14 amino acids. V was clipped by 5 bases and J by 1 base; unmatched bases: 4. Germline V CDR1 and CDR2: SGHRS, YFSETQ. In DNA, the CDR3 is TGCGCCAGCAGTTCACAGGGGGCTTCCTACGAGCAGTACTTC. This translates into CASSSQGASYEQYF.

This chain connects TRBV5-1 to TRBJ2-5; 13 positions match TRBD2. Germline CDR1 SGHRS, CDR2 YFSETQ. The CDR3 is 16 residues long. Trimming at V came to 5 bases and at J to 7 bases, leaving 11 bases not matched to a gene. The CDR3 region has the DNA TGCGCCAGCAGTTCCGGGACTAGCGGGGAAAAGGGGACCCAGTACTTC. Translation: CASSSGTSGEKGTQYF.

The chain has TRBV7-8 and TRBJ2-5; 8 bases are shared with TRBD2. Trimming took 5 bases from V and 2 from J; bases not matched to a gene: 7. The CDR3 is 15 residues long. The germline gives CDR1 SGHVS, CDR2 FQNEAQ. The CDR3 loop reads CASSRPAGGQETQYF. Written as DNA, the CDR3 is TGTGCCAGCAGCCGACCCGCGGGGGGTCAAGAGACCCAGTACTTC.

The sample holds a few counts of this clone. The CDR3 DNA is TGTGCCAGCAGTGTGGGGCCTAGCAATCAGCCCCAGCATTTT. Translating gives CASSVGPSNQPQHF. The chain employs TRBV25-1 and TRBJ1-5; a possible D gene is TRBD1 (5 bases). The CDR3 has 14 residues. Trimming left V 4 bases short and J 0 bases short, with 7 bases between. CDR1 and CDR2 (germline): MGHDK, SYGVNS. Full variable domain (rest looked up from reference TRBV25-1 and TRBJ1-5): EADIYQTPRYLVIGTGKKITLECSQTMGHDKMYWYQQDPGMELHLIHYSYGVNSTEKGDLSSESTVSRIRTEHFPLTLESARPSHTSQYLCASSVGPSNQPQHFGDGTRLSIL.

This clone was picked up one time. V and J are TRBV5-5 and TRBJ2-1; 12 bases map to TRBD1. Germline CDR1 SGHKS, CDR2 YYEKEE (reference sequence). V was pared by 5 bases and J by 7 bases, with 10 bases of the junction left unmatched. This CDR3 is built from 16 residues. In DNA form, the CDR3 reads TGTGCCAGCAGATTACCCGGGACAGGGGGCTGGAATGAGCAGTTCTTC. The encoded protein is CASRLPGTGGWNEQFF.

The CDR3 is CASSPRAEGTDTQYF. In DNA form, the CDR3 reads TGTGCCAGCAGCCCCCGCGCGGAGGGGACAGATACGCAGTATTTT. The genes are TRBV7-2 and TRBJ2-3; TRBD2 might be the D (6 bases). Germline V gene lookup returns CDR1 SGHTA and CDR2 FQGNSA. The V end was cut by 5 bases, the J end by 3 bases, with 15 bases between. This CDR3 has 15 residues. Complete variable domain (other parts from reference TRBV7-2 and TRBJ2-3): GAGVSQSPSNKVTEKGKDVELRCDPISGHTALYWYRQSLGQGLEFLIYFQGNSAPDKSGLPSDRFSAERTGGSVSTLTIQRTQQEDSAVYLCASSPRAEGTDTQYFGPGTRLTVL.

CDR3 residues: CASSYYGGGETQYF. CDR3 coding DNA: TGTGCCAGCAGTTACTACGGCGGGGGGGAGACCCAGTACTTC. V is TRBV6-5 and J is TRBJ2-5, with 8 positions matching TRBD2. The length of the CDR3 is 14 residues. Trimming removed 1 base from V and 5 bases from J; junction bases left unmatched: 3. CDR1 is MNHEY, CDR2 SVGAGI, per germline.

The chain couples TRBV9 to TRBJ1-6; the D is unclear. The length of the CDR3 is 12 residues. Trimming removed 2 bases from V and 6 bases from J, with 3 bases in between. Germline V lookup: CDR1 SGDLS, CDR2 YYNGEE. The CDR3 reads CASSVFNSPLHF. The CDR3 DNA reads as TGTGCCAGCAGCGTCTTTAATTCACCCCTCCACTTT.

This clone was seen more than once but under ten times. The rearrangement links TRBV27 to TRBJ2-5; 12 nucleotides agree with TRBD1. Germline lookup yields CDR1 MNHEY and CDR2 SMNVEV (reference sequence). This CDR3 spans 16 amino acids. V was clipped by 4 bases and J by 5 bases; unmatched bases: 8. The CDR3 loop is CASSYVGTGGRETQYF. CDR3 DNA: TGTGCCAGCAGTTATGTTGGGACAGGGGGCCGGGAGACCCAGTACTTC.